This T cell receptor (beta chain) emerged from a study of CD8+CD57+ T cells in acquired aplastic anemia. This clonotype has more than one count but fewer than ten. Its antigen is still unknown. Patients who underwent sequencing had shown CD8+CD57+ cell expansion by flow cytometry. Study-wide results and caveats: Comparison of patients with controls identified roughly 27 shared CD8+ CDR3 sequences.

From germline, CDR1 is SNHLY and CDR2 FYNNEI. V was clipped by 9 bases and J by 4 bases; unmatched bases: 4. CDR3 length: 13 amino acids. Genomic DNA was employed as the template in profiling TCR beta VDJ and CDR3. MiXCR, run by TCRdb on the reads, gives a single entry per CDR3 protein. The data hold some 170,000 distinct CDR3 sequences, with over 70% observed a single time. The TCR was taken from a human donor with aplastic anemia. Material: sorted CD4+, CD8+, or CD8+CD57+ T cells (not recorded which) from PBMCs. The chain employs TRBV2 and TRBJ2-7; 12 bases are a match to TRBD1. As DNA, the CDR3 is TGTGCCAGTAGGGACAGGGGGCTATACGAGCAGTACTTC. Its translation is CASRDRGLYEQYF.